Presented here are 23 T cell receptor beta chains from one specimen sequenced in a study of Ad26.COV2.S vaccination and SARS-CoV-2 variants (dated by TCRdb to the early 2020s). This sample's treatment or condition label indicates: 15 to 20 received Ad26.COV2.S at low or high dose, single or two shots; 5 received placebo; per-sample allocation not given. Repertoires of vaccine and placebo recipients were sequenced from samples collected on day 63 after the first injection. Library creation used the immunoSEQ multiplex PCR assay. Held by TCRdb, this immuneACCESS table contains in-frame sequences only and omits some clones. Under half of the omission traces to an unresolved V gene where checked; the cause of the rest is unknown. The sample table contains 350,000 to 450,000 clones; only one count was recorded for 80% to 90% of them. About 7.4% of the sample goes to the ten largest clones. The sequencing used peripheral blood, collected in a trial of Ad26.COV2.S vaccine versus placebo. The receptors were sampled from a person aged 18-60 years who received the Ad26.COV2.S COVID-19 vaccine or a placebo.

The table lists this clone with a few counts. This chain links TRBV29-1 with TRBJ1-3; D is unclear. This CDR3 is 14 amino acids long. CDR1 and CDR2 from the germline V gene are SQVTM and ANQGSEA. V was clipped by 1 base and J by 5 bases, with 12 bases between them. The CDR3 loop is CSVEVMTGRNTIYF. The DNA for the CDR3 is TGCAGCGTTGAAGTAATGACCGGACGAAACACCATATATTTT.

This clone came up many times. The chain employs TRBV19 and TRBJ1-1; no definite D call. V was shortened by 9 bases and J by 6 bases, with 8 bases between the two germline ends. Germline V lookup: CDR1 LNHDA, CDR2 SQIVND (reference sequence). The CDR3 length is 10 residues. For the CDR3, the DNA is TGTGCCAGCGGAGGGTCTGAAGCTTTCTTT. Its protein is CASGGSEAFF.

In regard to this clone: This same CDR3 is encoded by further DNA sequences in the sample. V gene TRBV19 combines with J gene TRBJ1-5; 7 nucleotides align to TRBD1. J gave up 1 base and V 7 bases, and 1 base lay outside the gene matches. The CDR3 loop spans 13 amino acids. CDR1 is LNHDA and CDR2 is SQIVND in the germline V gene (reference sequence). The CDR3 DNA follows: TGTGCCAGTAACAGGGGAAGCAATCAGCCCCAGCATTTT. It yields the protein CASNRGSNQPQHF. The whole variable domain, filled in from reference TRBV19 and TRBJ1-5, reads DGGITQSPKYLFRKEGQNVTLSCEQNLNHDAMYWYRQDPGQGLRLIYYSQIVNDFQKGDIAEGYSVSREKKESFPLTVTSAQKNPTAFYLCASNRGSNQPQHFGDGTRLSIL.

The CDR3 spells CASSYSGFTGNTIYF. The DNA for the CDR3 is TGTGCCAGCAGTTACTCGGGGTTCACGGGAAACACCATATATTTT. The gene calls are TRBV6-5 and TRBJ1-3; no clear D gene. Germline V gives CDR1 MNHEY, CDR2 SVGAGI. The CDR3 has 15 amino acids. Trimming pared 0 bases from V and 4 bases from J, leaving 10 bases between.

CDR3 in amino acids: CASSFRGSGANVLTF. The CDR3 DNA follows: TGTGCCAGCAGCTTTAGGGGCTCTGGGGCCAACGTCCTGACTTTC. The J gene is TRBJ2-6, the V gene TRBV7-9; TRBD1 is a possible D gene (5 bases). The germline gives CDR1 SEHNR, CDR2 FQNEAQ (reference sequence). Between the trimmed V and J ends, which lost 3 bases and 0 bases, there was a span of 6 bases. This CDR3 spans 15 amino acids.

CDR3 in amino acids: CASSEGTGRTEAFF. CDR3 in DNA: TGTGCCAGCAGTGAAGGGACAGGGCGGACTGAAGCTTTCTTT. This chain connects TRBV6-1 to TRBJ1-1; 8 nucleotides match TRBD1. CDR3 length: 14 residues. Germline assignment: CDR1 MNHNS and CDR2 SASEGT. After removal of 1 base from V and 5 bases from J, the junction contained 3 bases not matched to a gene.

The chain couples TRBV29-1 to TRBJ2-4, with D perhaps given as TRBD1 or TRBD2 (6 bases each). This CDR3 is built from 12 residues. Trimming pared 6 bases from V and 6 bases from J, leaving 12 bases between. From germline, CDR1 is SQVTM and CDR2 ANQGSEA. CDR3 in DNA: TGCAGCGTGCGGGACAATAGAAACATTCAGTACTTC. This translates into CSVRDNRNIQYF.

This rearrangement joins TRBV2 to TRBJ2-3, with D maybe TRBD2 (6 bases). V was cut by 2 bases and J by 7 bases, with 16 bases left in between. Per germline, CDR1 SNHLY and CDR2 FYNNEI. The CDR3 length is 15 residues. The CDR3 sequence: CASSERLSDYHTQYF. The CDR3 region has the DNA TGTGCCAGCAGTGAAAGGTTATCGGACTACCATACGCAGTATTTT.

The genes are TRBV6-1 and TRBJ1-3; D might be TRBD1 (6 bases). Trimming took off 3 bases at V and 5 bases at J, with 11 bases between the two ends. The germline CDR1 and CDR2 sequences are MNHNS and SASEGT. This CDR3 contains 14 residues. The CDR3 DNA is TGTGCCAGCAGTGACGGAGGGGGTAGAAACACCATATATTTT. This codes for CASSDGGGRNTIYF.

The chain combines TRBV5-8 with TRBJ2-1; 8 nucleotides agree with TRBD2. This CDR3 contains 15 residues. Germline values: CDR1 SGHTS, CDR2 YDEGEE. V lost 1 base and J lost 7; bases outside the gene matches: 7. In DNA, the CDR3 is TGTGCCAGCAGCTTGCGGGGGGGCATTGGGAATGAGCAGTTCTTC. It translates to CASSLRGGIGNEQFF. Variable domain in full (rest from reference TRBV5-8 and TRBJ2-1): EAGVTQSPTHLIKTRGQQATLRCSPISGHTSVYWYQQALGLGLQFLLWYDEGEERNRGNFPPRFSGRQFPNYSSELNVNALELEDSALYLCASSLRGGIGNEQFFGPGTRLTVL.

The chain carries TRBV19 and TRBJ2-2; a possible D gene is TRBD2 (7 bases). Germline CDR1 reads LNHDA; CDR2 reads SQIVND (reference sequence). This CDR3 is built from 15 residues. The V gene lost 2 bases and the J gene lost 6 bases, with 13 bases spanning the gap. This chain's CDR3 is CASSILRGGPGELFF. In DNA, the CDR3 is TGTGCCAGTAGTATACTAAGGGGGGGCCCCGGGGAGCTGTTTTTT.

The V call is TRBV30, the J call TRBJ1-1; D call uncertain. Deletions cut 2 bases from V and 0 bases from J, with 10 bases between. Germline loops: CDR1 GTSNPN, CDR2 SVGIG (reference sequence). The CDR3 totals 14 residues. The CDR3 loop is CAWSTTIMNTEAFF. The CDR3 region has the DNA TGTGCCTGGAGTACCACAATCATGAACACTGAAGCTTTCTTT.

The chain carries TRBV7-3 and TRBJ2-2; no clear D gene. Germline values: CDR1 SGHTA, CDR2 FQGTGA. Deletions cut 4 bases from V and 5 bases from J, with 8 bases between. CDR3 length: 13 amino acids. In nucleotides, the CDR3 is TGTGCCAGCAGCTCCCCACGGACCGGGGAGCTGTTTTTT. It translates to CASSSPRTGELFF.

V is TRBV7-2 and J is TRBJ2-6; D unresolved. Germline loops: CDR1 SGHTA, CDR2 FQGNSA. CDR3 size: 17 residues. Trimming pared 2 bases from V and 2 bases from J, leaving 13 bases between. CDR3 sequence reads: CASSLQAIRAGANVLTF. CDR3 in DNA: TGTGCCAGCAGCTTACAGGCGATCCGGGCTGGGGCCAACGTCCTGACTTTC.

The rearrangement joins TRBV6-1 to TRBJ1-6, with D uncertain. Germline values: CDR1 MNHNS, CDR2 SASEGT. The V gene lost 3 bases and the J gene lost 6 bases, with 6 bases spanning the gap. The CDR3 runs to 13 residues. The DNA of the CDR3 is TGTGCCAGCAGTGATTCAGTTAATTCACCCCTCCACTTT. This encodes CASSDSVNSPLHF.

The chain is built from TRBV30 and TRBJ2-6; 7 bases align to TRBD2. The CDR3 totals 18 residues. V gave up 2 bases and J gave up 1 base; unmatched junction bases: 11. From germline, CDR1 is GTSNPN and CDR2 SVGIG (reference sequence). The chain's CDR3 is CAWSPGRGRLSGANVLTF. The DNA for the CDR3 is TGTGCCTGGAGTCCGGGGAGGGGCAGACTATCTGGGGCCAACGTCCTGACTTTC.

This clone was picked up a small number of times. The V call is TRBV20-1, the J call TRBJ2-1; no clear D. This CDR3 has 11 amino acids. V was cut by 7 bases and J by 4 bases, with 8 bases left in between. Germline-derived CDR1 and CDR2 are DFQATT and SNEGSKA (reference sequence). The CDR3 sequence: CSVIGYNEQFF. CDR3 coding DNA: TGCAGTGTCATTGGATACAATGAGCAGTTCTTC.

The chain couples TRBV19 to TRBJ1-2, with D maybe TRBD1 (5 bases). Germline CDR1 LNHDA, CDR2 SQIVND (reference sequence). The CDR3 spans 15 residues. V was trimmed by 2 bases and J by 8 bases, leaving 18 bases between them. CDR3 nucleotide sequence: TGTGCCAGTAGTATACTAGTGTCGGGAGGGGACGGCTACACCTTC. It codes for CASSILVSGGDGYTF.

V and J are TRBV19 and TRBJ1-1, with no clear D. Germline CDR1 reads LNHDA; CDR2 reads SQIVND (reference sequence). Trimming removed 3 bases from V and 0 bases from J, with 8 bases in between. The CDR3 is 14 amino acids. CDR3 in amino acids: CASSIGSMNTEAFF. The CDR3, as DNA: TGTGCCAGTAGTATCGGGTCCATGAACACTGAAGCTTTCTTT.

The chain has TRBV10-1 and TRBJ1-2; TRBD1 aligns across 11 bases. CDR3 length: 17 residues. V gave up 6 bases and J gave up 4 bases; unmatched junction bases: 13. The germline CDR1 and CDR2 sequences are WNHNN and SYGVQD (reference sequence). CDR3 residues: CASSGRTGTGGTYGYTF. CDR3 in DNA: TGCGCCAGCAGCGGGAGAACCGGGACAGGGGGGACCTATGGCTACACCTTC.

The CDR3 protein is CASSIGSGGAWNEQFF. CDR3 DNA: TGTGCCAGTAGTATCGGTAGCGGGGGGGCTTGGAATGAGCAGTTCTTC. V usage is TRBV19 and J usage is TRBJ2-1; 11 positions agree with TRBD2. The CDR3 is 16 residues long. J gave up 7 bases and V 3 bases, and 8 bases lay outside the gene matches. Germline V gene lookup returns CDR1 LNHDA and CDR2 SQIVND (reference sequence).

This clone appeared a single time. The V call is TRBV19, the J call TRBJ2-5, with 14 bases that match TRBD2. The germline CDR1 and CDR2 sequences are LNHDA and SQIVND (reference sequence). This CDR3 has 16 residues. V trimming: 5 bases; J trimming: 5 bases; junction bases outside the gene matches: 7. The CDR3 reads CASSGRTSGGKETQYF. The CDR3 region has the DNA TGTGCCAGTAGTGGGAGGACTAGCGGGGGGAAGGAGACCCAGTACTTC.

The chain carries TRBV6-5 and TRBJ2-1; unclear D gene. Germline lookup yields CDR1 MNHEY and CDR2 SVGAGI. This CDR3 is built from 15 residues. Trimming stripped 6 bases from V and 0 bases from J, with 12 bases between. In DNA, the CDR3 is TGTGCCAGCAGACCCTTGACTTTCTCCTACAATGAGCAGTTCTTC. It is translated as CASRPLTFSYNEQFF.